This T cell receptor (beta chain) was retrieved from a study of radiotherapy plus CTLA-4 blockade in lung cancer. Study context: Among enrolled patients, roughly 18% responded and approximately 33% achieved disease control. Study-wide results and caveats: Reported findings show early blood T cell clone dynamics, with interferon-beta, best predicted response. Clones derived from tumor TCRs expanded in blood after radiotherapy plus ipilimumab.

Germline loops: CDR1 SGHAT, CDR2 FQNNGV. The V and J ends lost 0 bases and 2 bases respectively, with 7 bases between them. The CDR3 extends over 15 amino acids. This clone has a single count. Its antigen is unidentified. Generated by immunoSEQ multiplex PCR, the TCRdb table keeps only in-frame clones and is missing some. This sample has 80,000 to 95,000 clones, with roughly 87% found just once. Material: peripheral blood, obtained from a patient treated with radiotherapy plus ipilimumab. The source is a human donor with non-small cell lung cancer who had stable disease on radiotherapy plus ipilimumab. The rearrangement links TRBV11-2 to TRBJ2-2; D gene unclear. CDR3 DNA: TGTGCCAGCAGCTTAGAGGCCACAAACACCGGGGAGCTGTTTTTT. It yields the protein CASSLEATNTGELFF.